The 18 T cell receptor beta chains given below trace back to one sample, sequenced in a study of blood T cells in healthy people across ages. Alongside a J-beta primer mix, a sample-barcoded 5' primer served in a second PCR lasting about 7 to 12 cycles. TCRdb reprocessed the 5' RACE reads with MiXCR, giving one entry per CDR3 protein. The sample contains over 500,000 distinct CDR3 sequences, 40% to 65% of which appear only once. Sequencing was done on a sample of blood. The source is an elderly woman in good health.

The V and J genes are TRBV9 and TRBJ2-3, with TRBD2 matching 7 bases. The germline V gene has CDR1 SGDLS and CDR2 YYNGEE. This CDR3 spans 16 amino acids. V shed 4 bases, J shed 4 bases, and the junction held 12 bases outside the gene matches. The CDR3 nucleotides read TGTGCCAGCAGCCCCAGAGGCGGGGGAGGCGCAGATACGCAGTATTTT. It yields the protein CASSPRGGGGADTQYF.

Regarding this clonotype: A far larger clone is a single base away, which makes a read error likely. The DNA of the CDR3 is TGCAGTGCTAGGAGTTACAATGGGCAGTTCTTC. This encodes CSARSYNGQFF. The chain joins TRBV20-1 to TRBJ2-1, with unresolved D. This CDR3 has 11 amino acids. Germline-derived CDR1 and CDR2 are DFQATT and SNEGSKA (reference sequence).

Points on this clonotype: A much larger clone lies one base from this, so it may be a read error. The V and J genes are TRBV18 and TRBJ2-1; D perhaps matches TRBD2 (5 bases). The CDR3 consists of 13 residues. Germline V lookup: CDR1 KGHSH, CDR2 LQKENI. V was shortened by 4 bases and J by 5 bases, with 9 bases between the two germline ends. The CDR3 protein is CASSLILDNEQFF. In DNA form, the CDR3 reads TGTGCCAGCTCACTCATACTAGACAATGAGCAGTTCTTC.

The chain recombines TRBV12-3 or TRBV12-4 with TRBJ2-1, with 7 bases aligning to TRBD2. Near its end, the DNA agrees better with TRBJ2-7, so the J call may be wrong. The CDR3 spans 14 residues. Here the CDR3 DNA reads TGTGCCAGCAGGAGCGGGAAGGGATACAATGAGCAGTACTTC. Residues: CASRSGKGYNEQYF.

This clonotype was detected only a few times. The gene calls are TRBV5-1 and TRBJ2-5; 8 bases match TRBD2. V gave up 0 bases and J gave up 11 bases; unmatched junction bases: 15. CDR1 SGHRS and CDR2 YFSETQ come from the germline V gene. The CDR3 length is 16 residues. The CDR3 region is CASSLVRQRGNSEQYF. CDR3 nucleotides: TGCGCCAGCAGCTTGGTTCGCCAGCGGGGGAATAGTGAGCAGTACTTC.

V and J are TRBV28 and TRBJ2-6; D is uncertain. Germline lookup yields CDR1 MDHEN and CDR2 SYDVKM. V was shortened by 8 bases and J by 0 bases, with 8 bases between the two germline ends. The CDR3 loop spans 14 amino acids. This chain's CDR3 is CASRFRSGANVLTF. In nucleotides, the CDR3 is TGTGCCAGCCGGTTCCGCTCTGGGGCCAACGTCCTGACTTTC.

The gene calls are TRBV2 and TRBJ2-1, with 7 bases matching TRBD1. V lost 10 bases to trimming and J lost 2 bases; unmatched junction nucleotides: 8. This CDR3 has 14 residues. Germline V CDR1 and CDR2: SNHLY, FYNNEI. The CDR3 DNA reads TGTGCCAACCGACAGGGCATAACCTACAATGAGCAGTTCTTC. This gives the protein CANRQGITYNEQFF.

The chain is built from TRBV14 and TRBJ2-1; 11 nucleotides line up with TRBD2. The CDR3 consists of 15 residues. The germline V gene has CDR1 SGHDN and CDR2 FVKESK. Unmatched junction bases numbered 10, after V lost 6 bases and J lost 9 bases. CDR3 amino acids: CASSRLAGGAGEQFF. For the CDR3, the DNA is TGTGCCAGCAGTCGGCTAGCGGGAGGAGCAGGTGAGCAGTTCTTC.

The sample holds many counts of this clonotype. The V and J genes are TRBV20-1 and TRBJ2-3; 9 positions agree with TRBD2. Germline V gene sequence: CDR1 DFQATT, CDR2 SNEGSKA (reference sequence). Germline trimming cut 3 bases from V and 4 bases from J; bases unmatched to any gene: 5. CDR3 size: 14 residues. The DNA for the CDR3 is TGCAGTGCTAGCATAGCGGGAGCCCCAGATACGCAGTATTTT. This gives the protein CSASIAGAPDTQYF.

This clonotype was counted many times. CDR3 protein: CIVQGYNEQFF. CDR3 nucleotides: TGCATCGTACAGGGGTACAATGAGCAGTTCTTC. The rearrangement joins TRBV29-1 to TRBJ2-1, with 7 bases matching TRBD1. The V gene's germline CDR1 is SQVTM and CDR2 ANQGSEA. This CDR3 has 11 amino acids.

This clonotype was counted many times. The V gene is TRBV7-9, the J gene TRBJ2-3, with 10 positions matching TRBD2. The CDR3 runs to 13 residues. Looked up from germline, CDR1 is SEHNR and CDR2 is FQNEAQ (reference sequence). The trim removed 1 base at V and 10 bases at J, leaving 2 bases unmatched. CDR3 DNA sequence: TGTGCCAGCAGCTTAGGAAGCGGGAGGGCGCAGTATTTT. Residues: CASSLGSGRAQYF.

Ten or more counts support this clonotype. This rearrangement joins TRBV12-3 or TRBV12-4 to TRBJ1-5, with D uncertain. V shed 6 bases and J shed 1 base, with 4 bases lying between them. The CDR3 has 12 amino acids. The CDR3 sequence: CASSFSNQPQHF. CDR3 sequence (DNA): TGTGCCAGCAGCTTCAGCAATCAGCCCCAGCATTTT.

On this clonotype: This may be a read error, as it is one base from a much larger clone. V is TRBV5-1 and J is TRBJ2-1; 10 bases are shared with TRBD1. The V gene end was trimmed by 0 bases and the J gene end by 9 bases; junction bases not matched to a gene: 6. The V gene's germline CDR1 is SGHRS and CDR2 YFSETQ. CDR3 length equals 15 residues. The CDR3 is CASSLAGQGCGEQFF. In DNA form, the CDR3 reads TGCGCCAGCAGCTTGGCGGGACAGGGGTGCGGTGAGCAGTTCTTC. The full variable domain, its missing parts supplied by reference TRBV5-1 and TRBJ2-1, is KAGVTQTPRYLIKTRGQQVTLSCSPISGHRSVSWYQQTPGQGLQFLFEYFSETQRNKGNFPGRFSGRQFSNSRSEMNVSTLELGDSALYLCASSLAGQGCGEQFFGPGTRLTVL.

Remarks on this clonotype: The junction and the germline gene differ at one end; a read error may be behind it. J is TRBJ2-5 and V is TRBV20-1; D is undetermined. The CDR3 contains 13 residues. CDR1 and CDR2 (germline): DFQATT, SNEGSKA (reference sequence). For the CDR3, the DNA is TGCAGTGCTAACCAAACTGGTCAAGAGGCCCAGTACTTC. Translation: CSANQTGQEAQYF.

The V and J genes are TRBV2 and TRBJ2-3; no definite D call. V dropped 3 bases and J dropped 2 bases, with 9 bases sitting between them. Germline values: CDR1 SNHLY, CDR2 FYNNEI. The CDR3 has 14 amino acids. The CDR3 spells CASSDDGYTDTQYF. As DNA, the CDR3 is TGTGCCAGCAGTGATGACGGGTACACAGATACGCAGTATTTT.

This clonotype was seen at least ten times. The chain combines TRBV20-1 with TRBJ2-1, with a possible D match to TRBD2 (6 bases). V shed 7 bases and J shed 7 bases, with 23 bases lying between them. This CDR3 is 15 amino acids long. Germline V gene data show CDR1 as DFQATT and CDR2 as SNEGSKA (reference sequence). The CDR3: CSVLTGRRLANEQFF. The CDR3 nucleotides are TGCAGTGTCCTAACGGGGAGGAGACTCGCGAATGAGCAGTTCTTC.

This sequence joins TRBV4-2 and TRBJ2-5, with TRBD2 identical over 7 bases. The trim removed 0 bases at V and 12 bases at J, leaving 7 bases unmatched. CDR1 is LGHNA, CDR2 YNFKEQ, per germline. CDR3 length equals 13 residues. This CDR3 reads CASSQDSLGGEYF. Written as DNA, the CDR3 is TGTGCCAGCAGCCAAGATAGTCTTGGGGGGGAGTACTTC.

The chain recombines TRBV5-1 with TRBJ2-1; 7 bases line up with TRBD1. The closer fit of TRBJ2-7 to the DNA end suggests the J call may be wrong. Germline CDR1 is SGHRS and CDR2 is YFSETQ. This CDR3 contains 16 residues. The CDR3 region has the DNA TGCGCCAGCAGCTTGGGGGGACAGAGCTCCTACAATGAGCAGTACTTC. Its translation: CASSLGGQSSYNEQYF.